This T cell receptor beta chain originates from a study of vaccination effects on CD4 cells after COVID-19. Before sequencing took place, the ViraFEST assay used viral peptide pools to expand antigen-specific CD4+ T cells. Cells that had been cultured for nine to eleven days were the source of isolated CD4+ T cells. Prior SARS-CoV-2 infection was absent in the vaccine recipients, as shown by negative nucleocapsid antibodies. TCRdb's table, derived via immunoSEQ multiplex PCR, lists solely in-frame clones and lacks some. The sample has fewer than 30,000 clones, about two thirds seen once. The CDR3 is 13 amino acids. CDR1 is MNHNS and CDR2 is SASEGT in the germline V gene. Trimming stripped 2 bases from V and 5 bases from J, with 9 bases between. Remarks on this clone: Its target is unknown.

This specimen consisted of CD4+ T cells from PBMCs cultured with HCoV-OC43 spike peptides, obtained before COVID-19 vaccination. Subset specified: HCoV-OC43 spike overlapping peptide pool stimulation. This TCR was sampled from a human donor who received a COVID-19 vaccine. J is TRBJ2-5 and V is TRBV6-1; D call uncertain. CDR3 DNA sequence: TGTGCCAGCAGTGAAAGTTACGTGGAGACCCAGTACTTC. This translates into CASSESYVETQYF.